Included here is one T cell receptor (beta chain) sequence, with context. The CDR3 length is 15 residues. Losses at the gene ends were 5 bases for V and 4 bases for J; bases not matched to a gene: 5. Donors were systemically healthy Caucasian individuals from Russia aged about 6 to 90 years. Extracted total RNA amounted to at least 5.5 micrograms for each sample. This sample is part of a study of blood T cells in healthy people across ages. A second PCR, run for about 7 to 11 cycles, used a sample-barcoded 5' primer plus a J-beta primer mix. A tag from a template-switch adaptor with 12 random nucleotides marked each cDNA molecule. TCRdb fed the 5' RACE reads into MiXCR, producing one record per CDR3 protein. Of 700,000 to 850,000 distinct CDR3 sequences detected, about 53% appear once; the ten largest clones hold around 40%.

Sequencing was carried out using blood. The chain combines TRBV12-3 or TRBV12-4 with TRBJ2-7; TRBD2 matches 13 bases. The clonotype comes from a man older than 75 in good health. The CDR3 region has the DNA TGTGCCAGCAGTCCACTACTAGCGGGAGGGTACGAGCAGTACTTC. Protein: CASSPLLAGGYEQYF.